The 21 T cell receptor beta chains in this list originate from one sample, sequenced in a study of T cells after posttransplantation cyclophosphamide. Clones were sequenced by immunoSEQ multiplex PCR, and TCRdb holds only the in-frame ones, with some missing. Singletons are absent from the sample, which has around 2,800 clones. Busulfan-fludarabine conditioning, marrow transplant, and cyclophosphamide on days +3 and +4 were administered. The sequencing used PBMCs, collected 30 days after allogeneic stem cell transplant with posttransplant cyclophosphamide. The receptors come from a female patient in her 60s who received an allogeneic stem cell transplant from an unrelated donor, was CMV-positive, and had acute GVHD only. Some T cells may be transferred from the graft donor.

This clone counts as medium-sized. V usage is TRBV12-3 or TRBV12-4 and J usage is TRBJ2-7, with D maybe TRBD2 (6 bases). The CDR3 has 14 amino acids. V was clipped by 6 bases and J by 5 bases, with 17 bases between them. The CDR3, as DNA: TGTGCCAGCAGAGGAGGGGCCTCTCGGAACGAGCAGTACTTC. As protein: CASRGGASRNEQYF.

This clone was recorded at least ten times. This chain connects TRBV2 to TRBJ2-7, with 7 bases that match TRBD1. Germline V gives CDR1 SNHLY, CDR2 FYNNEI. Unmatched junction bases numbered 8, after V lost 3 bases and J lost 12 bases. This CDR3 is 12 amino acids long. CDR3: CASSDYRDSGYF. In DNA, the CDR3 is TGTGCCAGCAGTGATTACCGGGACAGCGGGTACTTC.

By share, this clone counts as hyperexpanded. The genes are TRBV10-3 and TRBJ2-2; no clear D gene. Germline V CDR1 and CDR2: ENHRY, SYGVKD. The germline V and J ends were trimmed by 8 bases and 0 bases, with 10 bases remaining between them. The CDR3 has 14 amino acids. The CDR3 region has the DNA TGTGCCATCGGTGGAGCCACGAACACCGGGGAGCTGTTTTTT. It encodes CAIGGATNTGELFF.

In its sample, this clone was seen many times. This chain uses TRBV4-3 with TRBJ2-2; D call uncertain. Between the trimmed V and J ends, which lost 0 bases and 1 base, there was a span of 9 bases. Germline V CDR1 and CDR2: LGHNA, YSLEER. The CDR3 has 16 residues. The CDR3 region is CASSQDWAVNTGELFF. In nucleotides, the CDR3 is TGCGCCAGCAGCCAAGATTGGGCAGTGAACACCGGGGAGCTGTTTTTT.

In this sample, this clone is medium-sized. This rearrangement joins TRBV12-5 to TRBJ1-1, with D possibly matching TRBD1 (6 bases). CDR1 LGHNT and CDR2 FRNRAP come from the germline V gene. There are 13 residues in the CDR3. V was cut by 4 bases and J by 1 base, with 7 bases left in between. Written as DNA, the CDR3 is TGTGCTAGTGGTTGGGGACAGAACACTGAAGCTTTCTTT. This encodes CASGWGQNTEAFF.

This clone has a count of ten or more. The gene calls are TRBV2 and TRBJ2-5, with 9 bases matching TRBD2. Trimming at V came to 3 bases and at J to 5 bases, leaving 16 bases not matched to a gene. Germline V gives CDR1 SNHLY, CDR2 FYNNEI. There are 18 residues in the CDR3. The CDR3 region is CASSDSPLSGRIWETQYF. The CDR3 DNA sequence: TGTGCCAGCAGTGATTCACCCCTCAGCGGGAGGATATGGGAGACCCAGTACTTC.

This clone was detected ten times or more. DNA of the CDR3: TGTGCCAGCAGTAACTATTCCCCCAGACCTTACAATGAGCAGTTCTTC. It yields the protein CASSNYSPRPYNEQFF. V is TRBV27 and J is TRBJ2-1; D call uncertain. Germline-derived CDR1 and CDR2 are MNHEY and SMNVEV (reference sequence). The CDR3 is 16 amino acids. Trimming removed 5 bases at V and 4 bases at J, with 18 bases between.

Ten or more counts support this clone. The chain has TRBV28 and TRBJ1-5; a weak D match, TRBD1 (5 bases). CDR1 MDHEN and CDR2 SYDVKM come from the germline V gene. Trimming cost V 8 bases and J 4 bases, with 15 bases left between them. The CDR3 length is 14 residues. CDR3 DNA: TGTGCCAGCCGTGGGGTAGGGGATAATCAGCCCCAGCATTTT. Translation gives CASRGVGDNQPQHF.

The sample holds many counts of this clone. This chain joins TRBV29-1 and TRBJ1-2; D gene uncertain. The CDR3 contains 11 residues. Germline loops: CDR1 SQVTM, CDR2 ANQGSEA. The DNA of the CDR3 is TGCAGTTTCACAACAAACTATGGCTACACCTTC. Translated, it gives CSFTTNYGYTF.

This clone was seen repeatedly, ten times or more. The chain combines TRBV6-2 or TRBV6-3 with TRBJ2-5, with D uncertain. CDR1 is MNHEY and CDR2 is SVGEGT in the germline V gene. The CDR3 runs to 11 residues. V was clipped by 2 bases and J by 5 bases, with 3 bases between them. For the CDR3, the DNA is TGTGCCAGCAGTTACCCGGAGACCCAGTACTTC. Amino acid sequence: CASSYPETQYF.

This clone occurred many times. This CDR3 is CSVEDNRDRGNYGYTF. In DNA, the CDR3 is TGCAGCGTTGAAGATAACCGGGACAGGGGGAACTATGGCTACACCTTC. This chain uses TRBV29-1 with TRBJ1-2; 11 nucleotides match TRBD1. The junction had 5 bases not matched to a gene; V was cut back by 0 bases and J by 2 bases. The CDR3 runs 16 residues. Germline values: CDR1 SQVTM, CDR2 ANQGSEA.

This clone appeared many times. The rearrangement joins TRBV7-3 to TRBJ1-2; perhaps TRBD1 as D (6 bases). CDR1 and CDR2 from the germline V gene are SGHTA and FQGTGA. The CDR3 is 12 amino acids. Trimming removed 9 bases at V and 8 bases at J, with 16 bases between. The DNA of the CDR3 is TGTGCCAGTTCGCGGGGGGCGGACGGCTACACCTTC. Translating it yields CASSRGADGYTF.

This clone occurred many times. Different DNA sequences within this sample yield the same CDR3. The V call is TRBV19, the J call TRBJ2-1, with 10 bases aligning to TRBD2. Trimming at V came to 4 bases and at J to 4 bases, leaving 4 bases not matched to a gene. The CDR3 spans 15 residues. Germline V CDR1 and CDR2: LNHDA, SQIVND (reference sequence). The CDR3 nucleotides read TGTGCCAGTAGTACTAGCGGGGGACGGTACAATGAGCAGTTCTTC. Amino acids: CASSTSGGRYNEQFF.

There are many counts of this clone. The chain couples TRBV18 to TRBJ1-1, with D unclear. The V gene lost 3 bases and the J gene lost 8 bases, with 13 bases spanning the gap. This CDR3 is built from 13 residues. Germline-derived CDR1 and CDR2 are KGHSH and LQKENI. The CDR3 nucleotides are TGTGCCAGCTCACCCATGCAAAGACTGGAAGCTTTCTTT. Amino acid sequence: CASSPMQRLEAFF.

By frequency in the sample, this clone is medium-sized. CDR3 sequence (DNA): TGCAGCGTTGTCTTGACAGGGGGCAAGAGCAATGAGCAGTTCTTC. Residues: CSVVLTGGKSNEQFF. The V and J genes are TRBV29-1 and TRBJ2-1, with 10 bases fitting TRBD1. V dropped 4 bases and J dropped 6; count of bases not matched to a gene: 9. Per germline, CDR1 SQVTM and CDR2 ANQGSEA. The CDR3 extends over 15 amino acids.

This clone was seen many times. J is TRBJ2-1 and V is TRBV7-2; a possible D gene is TRBD1 (6 bases). Germline V gene sequence: CDR1 SGHTA, CDR2 FQGNSA. The CDR3 loop spans 15 amino acids. Between the trimmed V and J ends, which lost 1 base and 8 bases, there was a span of 15 bases. For the CDR3, the DNA is TGTGCCAGCAGCTTAGGGGCAGGGGACCCCCATGAGCAGTTCTTC. Its protein product is CASSLGAGDPHEQFF. The whole variable domain, remainder taken from reference TRBV7-2 and TRBJ2-1, is GAGVSQSPSNKVTEKGKDVELRCDPISGHTALYWYRQSLGQGLEFLIYFQGNSAPDKSGLPSDRFSAERTGGSVSTLTIQRTQQEDSAVYLCASSLGAGDPHEQFFGPGTRLTVL.

This clone is labeled medium-sized. The rearrangement links TRBV2 to TRBJ2-7; 7 bases match TRBD1. CDR3 length: 12 amino acids. In germline, CDR1 is SNHLY, CDR2 FYNNEI. The V and J ends lost 5 bases and 3 bases, in that order; junction bases with no gene match: 1. The DNA for the CDR3 is TGTGCCAGCAGTCGGACAGGCTACGAGCAGTACTTC. Its translation: CASSRTGYEQYF.

This clone has ten or more counts. The rearrangement joins TRBV7-9 to TRBJ1-2; D ambiguous. Germline V lookup: CDR1 SEHNR, CDR2 FQNEAQ (reference sequence). This CDR3 contains 11 residues. V lost 5 bases to trimming and J lost 6 bases, with 7 bases between them. CDR3 sequence (DNA): TGTGCCAGCAGCAAAACAAATGGCTACACCTTC. Residues: CASSKTNGYTF.

This clone occurred many times. Other DNA sequences in this specimen translate into the identical CDR3. The CDR3 loop is CASSIEMVGLAGVTGELFF. The CDR3 DNA is TGTGCCAGTAGTATAGAGATGGTGGGACTAGCGGGTGTCACCGGGGAGCTGTTTTTT. The chain carries TRBV19 and TRBJ2-2, with 12 bases fitting TRBD2. J lost 4 bases, V lost 0 bases, and 9 bases had no gene match. The CDR3 consists of 19 residues. In germline, CDR1 is LNHDA, CDR2 SQIVND (reference sequence).

The sample holds many counts of this clone. This sequence joins TRBV5-1 and TRBJ1-1, with 7 bases fitting TRBD1. The CDR3 is made up of 14 amino acids. V shed 1 base, J shed 0 bases, and the junction held 0 bases outside the gene matches. Looked up from germline, CDR1 is SGHRS and CDR2 is YFSETQ. DNA of the CDR3: TGCGCCAGCAGCTTGACAGGGGTGAACACTGAAGCTTTCTTT. This encodes CASSLTGVNTEAFF.

This clone was picked up many times. Written as DNA, the CDR3 is TGTGCCAGCAGCAACGCCGGGACACCAACCGTCTACGAGCAGTACTTC. Its protein is CASSNAGTPTVYEQYF. The rearrangement uses TRBV13 and TRBJ2-7; the D gene is possibly TRBD1 (6 bases). There are 16 residues in the CDR3. Germline CDR1 is PRHDT and CDR2 is FYEKMQ (reference sequence). V lost 5 bases and J lost 3, with 20 bases in between.